Below, 9 T cell receptor beta chains from the same sample are listed, as sequenced in a study of blood T cell repertoires in COVID-19. Produced via immunoSEQ multiplex PCR; TCRdb's table is partial and in-frame only. The sample shows 150,000 to 200,000 clones, roughly three quarters of them seen only once. Sequencing used peripheral blood. Receptors were obtained from a man aged 55 to 70 with active or convalescent COVID-19.

Concerning this clone itself: Within the sample, other DNA sequences also encode this same CDR3. The chain joins TRBV7-9 to TRBJ1-2, with 9 bases lining up with TRBD1. Germline loops: CDR1 SEHNR, CDR2 FQNEAQ (reference sequence). Losses at the gene ends were 3 bases for V and 8 bases for J; bases not matched to a gene: 1. This CDR3 region has 12 residues. The CDR3: CASSFGTGGYTF. In DNA form, the CDR3 reads TGTGCCAGCAGCTTTGGGACAGGGGGCTACACCTTC.

The chain employs TRBV27 and TRBJ1-5; 11 positions match TRBD1. Germline values: CDR1 MNHEY, CDR2 SMNVEV (reference sequence). V dropped 7 bases and J dropped 6; count of bases not matched to a gene: 2. The CDR3 sequence is 13 residues long. The DNA of the CDR3 is TGTGCCAGCACCGGGACAGGGGGTCAGCCCCAGCATTTT. This gives the protein CASTGTGGQPQHF.

The rearrangement uses TRBV10-3 and TRBJ2-2; 12 bases line up with TRBD2. J was trimmed by 4 bases and V by 6 bases; bases with no gene match: 6. The CDR3 loop spans 16 amino acids. Germline V lookup: CDR1 ENHRY, CDR2 SYGVKD. CDR3: CAISGTSGRPTGELFF. In nucleotides, the CDR3 is TGTGCCATCAGCGGTACTAGCGGGAGGCCCACCGGGGAGCTGTTTTTT.

The V and J genes are TRBV30 and TRBJ1-4, with TRBD1 as a possible D gene (5 bases). Between the trimmed V and J ends, which lost 0 bases and 5 bases, there was a span of 25 bases. CDR1 is GTSNPN, CDR2 SVGIG, per germline (reference sequence). The CDR3 is made up of 19 amino acids. The CDR3 spells CAWSVNLFPQGEDNEKLFF. CDR3 nucleotides: TGTGCCTGGAGTGTAAATTTGTTCCCCCAAGGGGAGGACAATGAAAAACTGTTTTTT.

The J gene is TRBJ2-2, the V gene TRBV5-1; D is possibly TRBD1 (5 bases). CDR1 is SGHRS and CDR2 is YFSETQ in the germline V gene. Between the trimmed V and J ends, which lost 2 bases and 2 bases, there was a span of 10 bases. The CDR3 covers 15 residues. CDR3 loop: CASSLRQINTGELFF. As DNA, the CDR3 is TGCGCCAGCAGCTTACGACAGATAAACACCGGGGAGCTGTTTTTT.

The chain combines TRBV6-5 with TRBJ2-1; D possibly corresponds to TRBD2 (6 bases). The CDR3 loop spans 12 amino acids. Trimming left V 7 bases short and J 15 bases short, with 19 bases between. Looked up from germline, CDR1 is MNHEY and CDR2 is SVGAGI. CDR3 bases: TGTGCCAGCACCTCACCCCCCGGGACTTGGTTCTTC. Its translation: CASTSPPGTWFF.

This chain connects TRBV6-4 to TRBJ1-1; no reliable D call. V was clipped by 2 bases and J by 0 bases, with 4 bases between them. The CDR3 is 13 residues long. CDR1 is MRHNA and CDR2 is SNTAGT in the germline V gene. CDR3 amino acids: CASSDQMNTEAFF. The CDR3 nucleotides read TGTGCCAGCAGTGACCAGATGAACACTGAAGCTTTCTTT.

This clone came up once. The gene calls are TRBV18 and TRBJ2-7, with D perhaps matching TRBD1 (5 bases). This CDR3 is built from 13 residues. V lost 4 bases to trimming and J lost 6 bases, with 13 bases between them. From germline, CDR1 is KGHSH and CDR2 LQKENI. As DNA, the CDR3 is TGTGCCAGCTCACGGGCTGGGGCGCCCGAGCAGTACTTC. Protein: CASSRAGAPEQYF.

The chain has TRBV6-5 and TRBJ2-1; TRBD2 matches 8 bases. CDR3 length equals 14 residues. The germline CDR1 and CDR2 sequences are MNHEY and SVGAGI. V lost 4 bases and J lost 10; bases outside the gene matches: 9. The chain's CDR3 is CASSWRASGPEQFF. The DNA for the CDR3 is TGTGCCAGCAGTTGGAGGGCTAGCGGGCCCGAGCAGTTCTTC.